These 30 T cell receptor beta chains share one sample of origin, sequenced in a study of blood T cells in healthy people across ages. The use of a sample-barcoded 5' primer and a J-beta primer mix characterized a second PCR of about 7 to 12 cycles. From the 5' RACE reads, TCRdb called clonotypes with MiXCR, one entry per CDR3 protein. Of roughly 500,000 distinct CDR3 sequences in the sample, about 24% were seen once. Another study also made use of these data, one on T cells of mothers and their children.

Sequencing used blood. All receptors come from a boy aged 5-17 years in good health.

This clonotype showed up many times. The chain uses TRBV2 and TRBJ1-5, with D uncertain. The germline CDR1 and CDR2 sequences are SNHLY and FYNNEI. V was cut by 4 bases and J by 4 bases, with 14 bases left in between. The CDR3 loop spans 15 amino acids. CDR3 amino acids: CASSALRARNQPQHF. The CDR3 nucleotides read TGTGCCAGCAGTGCCCTCCGGGCAAGGAATCAGCCCCAGCATTTT. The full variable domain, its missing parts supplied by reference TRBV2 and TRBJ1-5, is EPEVTQTPSHQVTQMGQEVILRCVPISNHLYFYWYRQILGQKVEFLVSFYNNEISEKSEIFDDQFSVERPDGSNFTLKIRSTKLEDSAMYFCASSALRARNQPQHFGDGTRLSIL.

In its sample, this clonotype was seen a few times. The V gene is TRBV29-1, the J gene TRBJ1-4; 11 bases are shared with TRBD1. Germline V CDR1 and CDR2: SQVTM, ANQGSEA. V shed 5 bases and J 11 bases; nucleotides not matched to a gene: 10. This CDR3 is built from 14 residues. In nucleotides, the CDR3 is TGCAGCGTTCAAGGGACAGGGGGAATCGGGAAACTGTTTTTT. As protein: CSVQGTGGIGKLFF.

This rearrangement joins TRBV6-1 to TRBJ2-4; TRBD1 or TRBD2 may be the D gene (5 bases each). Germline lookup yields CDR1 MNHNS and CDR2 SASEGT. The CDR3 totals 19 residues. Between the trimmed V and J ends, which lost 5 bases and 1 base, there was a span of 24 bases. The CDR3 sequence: CASSHEGTVGFRAKNIQYF. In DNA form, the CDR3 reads TGTGCCAGCAGTCATGAGGGGACCGTGGGTTTTAGGGCCAAAAACATTCAGTACTTC.

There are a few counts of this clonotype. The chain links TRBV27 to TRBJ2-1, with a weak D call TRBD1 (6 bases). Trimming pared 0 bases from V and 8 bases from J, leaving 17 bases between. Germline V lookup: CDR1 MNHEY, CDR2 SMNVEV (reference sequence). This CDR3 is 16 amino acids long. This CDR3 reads CASSLSIGYGGHEQFF. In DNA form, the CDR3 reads TGTGCCAGCAGTTTATCGATAGGCTATGGGGGCCATGAGCAGTTCTTC.

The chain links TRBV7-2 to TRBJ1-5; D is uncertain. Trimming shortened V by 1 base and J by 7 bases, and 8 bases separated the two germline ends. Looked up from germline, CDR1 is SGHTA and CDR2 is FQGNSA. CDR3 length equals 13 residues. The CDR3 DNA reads TGTGCCAGCAGCTTAGACAGATTACAGCCCCAGCATTTT. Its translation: CASSLDRLQPQHF.

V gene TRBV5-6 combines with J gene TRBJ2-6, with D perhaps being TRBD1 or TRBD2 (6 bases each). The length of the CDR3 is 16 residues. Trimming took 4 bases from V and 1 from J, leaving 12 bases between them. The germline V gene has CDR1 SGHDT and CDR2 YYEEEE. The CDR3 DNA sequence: TGTGCCAGCAGCCCTGGGGGGCTTTCTGGGGCCAACGTCCTGACTTTC. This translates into CASSPGGLSGANVLTF.

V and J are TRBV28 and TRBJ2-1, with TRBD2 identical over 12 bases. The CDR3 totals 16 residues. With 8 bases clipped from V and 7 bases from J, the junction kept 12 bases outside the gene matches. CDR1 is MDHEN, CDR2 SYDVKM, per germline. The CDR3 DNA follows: TGTGCCAGCTACGACCGAGGCCTAGCGGGAGGGAATGAGCAGTTCTTC. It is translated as CASYDRGLAGGNEQFF.

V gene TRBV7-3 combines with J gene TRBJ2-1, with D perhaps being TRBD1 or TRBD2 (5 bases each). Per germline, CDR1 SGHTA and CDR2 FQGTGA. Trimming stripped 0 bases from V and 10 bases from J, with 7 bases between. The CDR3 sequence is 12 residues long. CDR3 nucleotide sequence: TGTGCCAGCAGCTTAACAGAGGGGGAGCAGTTCTTC. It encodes CASSLTEGEQFF.

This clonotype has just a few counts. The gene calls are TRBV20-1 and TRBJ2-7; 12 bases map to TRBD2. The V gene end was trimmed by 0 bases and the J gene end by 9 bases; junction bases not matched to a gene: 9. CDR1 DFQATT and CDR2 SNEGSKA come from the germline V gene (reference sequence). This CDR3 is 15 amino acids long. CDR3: CSARDGTSGGSWQYF. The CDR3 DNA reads TGCAGTGCTAGAGACGGAACTAGCGGGGGGTCCTGGCAGTACTTC.

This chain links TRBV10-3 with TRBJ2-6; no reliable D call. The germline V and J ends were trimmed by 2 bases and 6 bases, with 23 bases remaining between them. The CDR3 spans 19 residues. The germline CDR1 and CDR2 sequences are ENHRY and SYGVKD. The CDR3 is CAISEGQVGSLWSANVLTF. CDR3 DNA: TGTGCCATCAGTGAGGGGCAGGTGGGCTCGCTCTGGTCGGCCAACGTCCTGACTTTC.

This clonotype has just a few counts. CDR3 region: CASGLETGGGETQYF. The CDR3 DNA is TGTGCTAGTGGTCTGGAAACCGGAGGGGGCGAGACCCAGTACTTC. This chain connects TRBV12-5 to TRBJ2-5; TRBD1 is a possible D gene (7 bases). Germline CDR1 LGHNT, CDR2 FRNRAP. This CDR3 comprises 15 residues. Between the trimmed V and J ends, which lost 5 bases and 5 bases, there was a span of 18 bases.

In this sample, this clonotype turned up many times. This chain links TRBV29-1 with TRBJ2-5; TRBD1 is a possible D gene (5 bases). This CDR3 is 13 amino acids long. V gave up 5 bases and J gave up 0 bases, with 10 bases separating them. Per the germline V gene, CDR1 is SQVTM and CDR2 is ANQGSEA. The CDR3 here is CSVQGRYQETQYF. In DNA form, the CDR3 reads TGCAGCGTTCAGGGAAGGTACCAAGAGACCCAGTACTTC.

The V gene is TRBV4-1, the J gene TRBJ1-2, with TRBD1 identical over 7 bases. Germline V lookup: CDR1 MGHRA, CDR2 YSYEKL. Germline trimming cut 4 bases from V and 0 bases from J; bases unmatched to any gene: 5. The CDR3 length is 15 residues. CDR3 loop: CASSLRDSPNYGYTF. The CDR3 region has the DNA TGCGCCAGCAGCCTGAGGGACAGCCCTAACTATGGCTACACCTTC.

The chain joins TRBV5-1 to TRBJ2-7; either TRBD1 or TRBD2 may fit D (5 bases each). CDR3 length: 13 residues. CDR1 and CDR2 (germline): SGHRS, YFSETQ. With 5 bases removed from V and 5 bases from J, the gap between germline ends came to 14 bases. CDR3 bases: TGCGCCAGCAGTACCGGGGCCTGGGACGAGCAGTACTTC. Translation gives CASSTGAWDEQYF.

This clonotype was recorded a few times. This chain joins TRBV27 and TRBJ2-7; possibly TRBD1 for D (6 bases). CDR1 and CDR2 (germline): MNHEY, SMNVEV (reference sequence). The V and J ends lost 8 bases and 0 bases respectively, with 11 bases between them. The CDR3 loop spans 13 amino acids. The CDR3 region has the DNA TGTGCCAGCGGACCGGGACACTCCTACGAGCAGTACTTC. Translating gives CASGPGHSYEQYF.

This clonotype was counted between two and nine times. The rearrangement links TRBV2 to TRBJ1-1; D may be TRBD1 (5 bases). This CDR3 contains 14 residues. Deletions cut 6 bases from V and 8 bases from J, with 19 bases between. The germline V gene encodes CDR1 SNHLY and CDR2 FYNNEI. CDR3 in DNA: TGTGCCAGCAGCCTTGACAGAGCCCTGAAGGAAGCTTTCTTT. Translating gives CASSLDRALKEAFF.

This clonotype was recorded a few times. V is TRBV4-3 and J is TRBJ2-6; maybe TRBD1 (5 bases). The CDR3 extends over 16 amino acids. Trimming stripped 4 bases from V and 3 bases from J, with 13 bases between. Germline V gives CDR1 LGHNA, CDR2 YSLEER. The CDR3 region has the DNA TGCGCCAGCAGCCTAAGAAGGGGTGGTGGGGCCAACGTCCTGACTTTC. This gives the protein CASSLRRGGGANVLTF.

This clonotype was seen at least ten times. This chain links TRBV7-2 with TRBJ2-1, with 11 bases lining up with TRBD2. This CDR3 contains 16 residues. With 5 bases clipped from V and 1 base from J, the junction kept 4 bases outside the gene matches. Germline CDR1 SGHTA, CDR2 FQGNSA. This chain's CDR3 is CASSPTSGESYNEQFF. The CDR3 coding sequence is TGTGCCAGCAGCCCGACTAGCGGGGAATCCTACAATGAGCAGTTCTTC.

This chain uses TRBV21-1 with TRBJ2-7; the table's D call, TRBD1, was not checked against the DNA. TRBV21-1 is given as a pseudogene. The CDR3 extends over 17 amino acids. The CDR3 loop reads CASSKNDHRGPSYEQYF. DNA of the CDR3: TGTGCCAGCAGCAAAAATGACCACAGGGGGCCCTCCTACGAGCAGTACTTC.

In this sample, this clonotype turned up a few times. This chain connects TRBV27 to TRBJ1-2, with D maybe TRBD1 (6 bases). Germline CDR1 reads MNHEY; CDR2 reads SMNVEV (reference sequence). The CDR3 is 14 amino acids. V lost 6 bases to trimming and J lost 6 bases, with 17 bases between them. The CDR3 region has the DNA TGTGCCAGCAGCCCCGACTACAGGGTCCATGGCTACACCTTC. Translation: CASSPDYRVHGYTF.

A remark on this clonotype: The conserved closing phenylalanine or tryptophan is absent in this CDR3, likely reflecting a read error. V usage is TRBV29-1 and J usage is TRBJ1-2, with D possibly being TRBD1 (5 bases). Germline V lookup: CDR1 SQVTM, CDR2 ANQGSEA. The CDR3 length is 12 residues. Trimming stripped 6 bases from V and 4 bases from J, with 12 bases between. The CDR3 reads CSVKGGTYGYTL. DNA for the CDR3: TGCAGCGTCAAGGGTGGGACCTATGGCTACACCCTC.

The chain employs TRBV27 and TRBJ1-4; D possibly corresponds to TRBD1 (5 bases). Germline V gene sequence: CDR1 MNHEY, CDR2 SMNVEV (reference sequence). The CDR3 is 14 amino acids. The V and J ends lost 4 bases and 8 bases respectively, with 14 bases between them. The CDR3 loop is CASSSRGAGEKLFF. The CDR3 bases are TGTGCCAGCAGTTCACGTGGGGCAGGGGAAAAACTGTTTTTT.

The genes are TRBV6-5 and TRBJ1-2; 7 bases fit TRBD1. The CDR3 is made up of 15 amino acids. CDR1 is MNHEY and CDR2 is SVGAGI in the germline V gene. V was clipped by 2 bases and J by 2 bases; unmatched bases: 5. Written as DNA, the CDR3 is TGTGCCAGCAGTTACCTAGGGACAGACAACTATGGCTACACCTTC. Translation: CASSYLGTDNYGYTF.

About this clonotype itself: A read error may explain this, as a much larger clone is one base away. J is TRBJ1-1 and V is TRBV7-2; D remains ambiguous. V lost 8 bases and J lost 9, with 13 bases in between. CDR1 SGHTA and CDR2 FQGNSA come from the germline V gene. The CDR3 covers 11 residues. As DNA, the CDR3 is TGTGCCAGCCGCCAATTGGAGCAAGCTTTCTTT. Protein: CASRQLEQAFF.

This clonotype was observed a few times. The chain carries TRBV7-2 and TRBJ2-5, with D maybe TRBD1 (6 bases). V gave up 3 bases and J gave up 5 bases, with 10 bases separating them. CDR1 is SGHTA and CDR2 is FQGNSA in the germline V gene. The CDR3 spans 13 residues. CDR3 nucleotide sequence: TGTGCCAGCAGCTTCGGACAGAGGGAGACCCAGTACTTC. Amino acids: CASSFGQRETQYF.

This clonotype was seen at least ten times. In nucleotides, the CDR3 is TGTGCCAGCAGTGAAATCAGCGGGGGGACAGAGACCCAGTACTTC. Its protein is CASSEISGGTETQYF. This chain uses TRBV25-1 with TRBJ2-5, with 9 positions matching TRBD2. Per the germline V gene, CDR1 is MGHDK and CDR2 is SYGVNS. The junction had 5 bases not matched to a gene; V was cut back by 2 bases and J by 4 bases. CDR3 length: 15 amino acids.

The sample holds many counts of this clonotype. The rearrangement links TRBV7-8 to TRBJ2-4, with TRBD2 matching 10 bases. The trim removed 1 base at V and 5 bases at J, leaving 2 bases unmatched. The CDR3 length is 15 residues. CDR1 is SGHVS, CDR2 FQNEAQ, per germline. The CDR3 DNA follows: TGTGCCAGCAGCTTAGTAGCGGGGGGAGAAAACATTCAGTACTTC. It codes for CASSLVAGGENIQYF.

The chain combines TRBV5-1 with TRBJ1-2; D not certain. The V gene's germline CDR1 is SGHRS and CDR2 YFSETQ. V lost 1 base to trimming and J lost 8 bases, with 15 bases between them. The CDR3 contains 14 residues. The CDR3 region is CASSLTRAVWGYTF. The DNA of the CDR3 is TGCGCCAGCAGCTTGACCCGGGCCGTCTGGGGCTACACCTTC. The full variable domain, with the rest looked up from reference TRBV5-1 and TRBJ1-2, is KAGVTQTPRYLIKTRGQQVTLSCSPISGHRSVSWYQQTPGQGLQFLFEYFSETQRNKGNFPGRFSGRQFSNSRSEMNVSTLELGDSALYLCASSLTRAVWGYTFGSGTRLTVV.

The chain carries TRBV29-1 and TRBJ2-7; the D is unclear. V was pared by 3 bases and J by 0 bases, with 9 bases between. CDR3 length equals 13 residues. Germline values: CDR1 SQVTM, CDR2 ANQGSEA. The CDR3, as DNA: TGCAGCGTTGAGGGGATTGACTCCTACGAGCAGTACTTC. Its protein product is CSVEGIDSYEQYF.

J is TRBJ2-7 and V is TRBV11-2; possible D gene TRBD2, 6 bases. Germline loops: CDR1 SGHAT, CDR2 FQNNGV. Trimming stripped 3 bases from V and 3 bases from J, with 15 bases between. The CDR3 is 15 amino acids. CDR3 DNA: TGTGCCAGCAGCTTTGCTGCGGGGCCCTTCTACGAGCAGTACTTC. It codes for CASSFAAGPFYEQYF.